This T cell receptor beta chain is drawn from a study of cytomegalovirus exposure and HLA in healthy donors (dated by TCRdb to 2015 to 2018). Background on the whole study: A later analysis indicated that the 130 or so validation repertoires were generated on the platform also employed for the approximately 670 repertoires of the first cohort. The study aimed to test whether signatures of past pathogen exposure could be identified by cataloging public T cell receptors. Along with the roughly 700-subject first cohort, a separate validation cohort of approximately 110 different subjects was used. High-throughput TCR immunosequencing, statistical association of individual TCRs with disease status, and machine learning were combined to predict cytomegalovirus infection status.

The library was made by the immunoSEQ multiplex PCR assay. On the study's bioinformatics: A statistical classification framework was built to diagnose cytomegalovirus status from the catalog of TCR beta chain sequences. TCRdb mirrors the immuneACCESS table, restricted to in-frame sequences. Some clones are absent from its copies; in checked studies, under half trace to an unresolved V gene, and the reason for the others is unknown. Clone size and V and J calls were adopted from that table, with D and trimming inferred from the DNA. Present in this sample are a few hundred thousand clones, around 89% of which were seen just once. Together, the top ten hold approximately 0.9% of the sample. What the research found in general, with its limitations: It was suggested by the authors that the approach could potentially be generalized to other disease states and immunological phenotypes. Three of the identified cytomegalovirus-associated TCR beta chains were confirmed in vitro to be specific for cytomegalovirus antigens. Across donors, most TCR sequences were observed very rarely, whereas some public TCRs were present in many individuals. A later analysis lacked HLA typing for the validation cohort, so it scored co-occurrence in that cohort across all 120 or so repertoires. A total of about 180 TCR beta chains were listed by the study as associated with cytomegalovirus. Subsequent analysis determined that TCRs grouped into clusters in the first cohort also showed a tendency toward co-occurrence across the 120 validation repertoires, and 85% to 95% of cluster scores exceeded 0. The classifier was reported to diagnose cytomegalovirus status with high specificity and sensitivity in both the original cohort and the validation cohort.

CDR1 LNHNV and CDR2 YYDKDF were looked up in the germline V gene (reference sequence). V lost 0 bases and J lost 2 bases; the stretch between them is 18 bases long. The CDR3 starts with the cysteine, ends with the phenylalanine, and has 18 residues. Only CDR3 DNA is held: 54 bases, read in frame from base 1. Donors formed part of the validation cohort, which comprised over a hundred subjects and was distinct from the first cohort of under 850 subjects. With regard to this clone: This receptor's antigen is unknown. Base qualities are not provided; no much larger clone lies one nucleotide away.

The sample taken for sequencing was PBMCs. This clonotype was sampled from a woman aged 18-29 years in good health and CMV-seronegative. The chain couples TRBV15 to TRBJ2-3, with the D gene uncertain. The nucleotide sequence reads TGTGCCACCAGCAGAGATGGCCCGGGTTCCCCCCCCACAGATACGCAGTATTTT. Protein translation: CATSRDGPGSPPTDTQYF.